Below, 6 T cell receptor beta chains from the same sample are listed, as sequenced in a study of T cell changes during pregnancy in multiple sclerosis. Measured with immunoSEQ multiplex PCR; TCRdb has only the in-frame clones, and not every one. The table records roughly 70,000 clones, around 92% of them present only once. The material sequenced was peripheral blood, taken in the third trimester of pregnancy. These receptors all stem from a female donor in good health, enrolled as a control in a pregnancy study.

CDR3 DNA sequence: TGTGCCAGCAGTCACGGACAGGGCTATCAGCCCCAGCATTTT. It yields the protein CASSHGQGYQPQHF. This chain uses TRBV27 with TRBJ1-5; 8 positions match TRBD1. The germline V gene has CDR1 MNHEY and CDR2 SMNVEV (reference sequence). Germline trimming cut 5 bases from V and 5 bases from J; bases unmatched to any gene: 5. The CDR3 contains 14 residues.

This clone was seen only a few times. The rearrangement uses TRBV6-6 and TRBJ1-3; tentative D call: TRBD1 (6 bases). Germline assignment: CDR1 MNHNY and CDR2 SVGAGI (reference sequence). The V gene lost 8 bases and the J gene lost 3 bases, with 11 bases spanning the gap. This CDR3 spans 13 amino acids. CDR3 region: CASRNRDGNTIYF. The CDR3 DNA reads TGTGCCAGCCGTAACAGGGATGGAAACACCATATATTTT.

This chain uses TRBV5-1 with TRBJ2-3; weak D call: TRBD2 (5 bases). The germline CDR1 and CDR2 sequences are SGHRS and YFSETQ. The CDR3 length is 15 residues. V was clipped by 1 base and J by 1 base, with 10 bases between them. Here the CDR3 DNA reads TGCGCCAGCAGCTTGATACCGAGGGGCACAGATACGCAGTATTTT. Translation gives CASSLIPRGTDTQYF. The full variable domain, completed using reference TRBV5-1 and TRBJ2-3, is KAGVTQTPRYLIKTRGQQVTLSCSPISGHRSVSWYQQTPGQGLQFLFEYFSETQRNKGNFPGRFSGRQFSNSRSEMNVSTLELGDSALYLCASSLIPRGTDTQYFGPGTRLTVL.

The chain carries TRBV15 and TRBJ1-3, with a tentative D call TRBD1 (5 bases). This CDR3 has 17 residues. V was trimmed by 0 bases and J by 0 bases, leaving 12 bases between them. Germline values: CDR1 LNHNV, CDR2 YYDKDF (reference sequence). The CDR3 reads CATSRDTGPYSGNTIYF. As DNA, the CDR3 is TGTGCCACCAGCAGAGATACAGGTCCCTACTCTGGAAACACCATATATTTT.

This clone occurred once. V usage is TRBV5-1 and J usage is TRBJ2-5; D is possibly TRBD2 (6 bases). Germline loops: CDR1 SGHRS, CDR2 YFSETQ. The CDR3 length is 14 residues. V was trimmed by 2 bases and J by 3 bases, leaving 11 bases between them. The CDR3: CASSLRLGEETQYF. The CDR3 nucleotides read TGCGCCAGCAGCTTAAGACTAGGGGAAGAGACCCAGTACTTC.

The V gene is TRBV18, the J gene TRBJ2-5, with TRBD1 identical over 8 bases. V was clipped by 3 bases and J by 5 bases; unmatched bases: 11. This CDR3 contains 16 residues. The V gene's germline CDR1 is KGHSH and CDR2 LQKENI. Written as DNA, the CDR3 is TGTGCCAGCTCACCTGACAGGGGTCGCATCGTTGAGACCCAGTACTTC. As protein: CASSPDRGRIVETQYF.